This T cell receptor (beta chain) was found in a study of molecular identifiers for immune sequencing clone quantification. TCRdb re-called the PCR reads with MiXCR, one entry per CDR3 protein. This sample yields about 40,000 distinct CDR3 sequences, of which about a fifth are seen a single time; around 7% belongs to the top ten. This clonotype has a count of ten or more. In germline, CDR1 is SGHDT, CDR2 YYEEEE. Trimming removed 5 bases at V and 2 bases at J, with 14 bases between. The CDR3 is 15 residues long. The V gene is TRBV5-6, the J gene TRBJ1-5, with D hard to call. The sample was naive CD8+ T cells from blood, with Jurkat cell RNA spiked in. Sample subset: FACS-sorted CD8+CD4-CCR7+CD45RA+ naive T cells. The source is a human donor in good health. Some libraries in this study had Jurkat cell RNA spiked in. CDR3 sequence: CASSWGASGNQPQHF. The DNA for the CDR3 is TGTGCCAGCAGTTGGGGAGCCTCGGGCAATCAGCCCCAGCATTTT.